This paragraph covers one T cell receptor (beta chain) sequence. The antigen it binds to is not known. No qualities accompany the bases; no much larger clone lies one base away. The data were obtained in a study of CD4 T cells in relation to SARS-CoV-2 and coronaviruses (dated by TCRdb to about 2021). For the wider study: In the ViraFEST assay, PBMCs were grown with antigen for approximately ten days, and TCR beta CDR3s were then sequenced to identify antigen-specific clonal expansions. Shared crossreactive spike epitopes were mapped to their HLA restriction using patient-derived lymphoblastoid cell lines. The negative reference condition was either a culture with an HIV-1 Nef peptide pool or a culture with no peptide. For other donors in the study, expansion assays were sequenced with a different, Illumina-based TCR-beta assay. At the level of individual TCR clonotypes, the study evaluated whether memory CD4+ T cells crossreact between the spike proteins of SARS-CoV-2 and those of common cold coronaviruses. Samples from a few pre-COVID donors and the naive versus memory experiments were sequenced with the Adaptive Biotechnologies TCR-sequencing kit; other data were Illumina-based.

CD4+ T cells from unexposed donors were collected before the COVID-19 pandemic (2011-2018). Following 10 days of culture, the EasySep CD4+ T cell isolation kit was used to isolate CD4+ T cells. As cell numbers permitted, CD4+ T cells from unexposed donors were tested for reactivity to SARS-CoV-2 S and N and to four common cold coronavirus spike pools. PBMCs were cultured at over 1.5 million per well in IMDM supplemented with 5% human AB serum and 7.5 to 10 IU/ml IL-2. Half of the culture medium was replaced with fresh IL-2-containing medium on days 3 and 7. Triplicate replicate wells were generally used for each peptide culture condition. The leukapheresis product for the unexposed donors was obtained through commercial purchase. Ficoll-Paque PLUS gradient centrifugation was used to isolate PBMCs from either whole blood or leukapheresis product. PBMCs were either cryopreserved at -140°C or used fresh in the expansion assay. The QIAamp Micro DNA Kit was used to extract genomic DNA from the CD4+ T cells.

The library was generated by the immunoSEQ multiplex PCR assay. Under the source paper's analysis protocol: During preprocessing, nonproductive sequences were removed, along with CDR3s that did not begin with C, did not end with F or W, or were shorter than 7 amino acids. The MANAFEST web app was used to call antigen-specific clonotypes on the basis of expansion compared with the reference and with other culture wells. A clone counted as positive if significantly expanded in 2 of 3 replicate wells versus the reference culture at FDR below 0.05. A further requirement for positive clones was significant expansion compared with all other tandem wells, along with an odds ratio above 5. CDR3 homology was quantified as pairwise Levenshtein distance, calculated with the stringdist R package after three terminal residues were trimmed from each end. Drawn from immuneACCESS, this table holds only the in-frame rearrangements with V and J called that TCRdb kept. Clones are partly lost; checked studies trace under half to an unresolved V gene and leave the rest unexplained. V and J calls and clone size follow that table, whereas D and trimming were derived from the DNA. The sample table contains just under 20,000 clones; only one count was recorded for around 75% of them. Together, the top ten hold about a fifth of the sample.

Overall study results and their limits: Because the crossreactivity analysis focused on spike protein, crossreactivity against other viral proteins was not assessed. Small numbers of patients and of tested TCRs limited the study. Pre-pandemic and post-infection samples were not both contributed by any donor, so tracing of the source of pre-existing responses was limited. Roughly 67% of donors had memory CD4+ clonotypes that crossrecognized SARS-CoV-2 and at least one common cold coronavirus spike. Compared with monoreactive clones, crossreactive clones had significantly weaker SARS-CoV-2-driven expansion, a result consistent with antigenic imprinting.

The CDR3 starts with the cysteine, ends with the phenylalanine, and has 13 residues. Just the 39-base CDR3 DNA is kept, in frame starting at base 1. V and J are trimmed by 3 bases and 10 bases, and the gene matches miss 8 bases of the junction. The germline V gene encodes CDR1 SGHRS and CDR2 YFSETQ. This TCR came from a human donor in good health. The chain is encoded by TRBV5-1 joined to TRBJ1-1, and TRBD1 aligns with 8 junction nucleotides. Input material: CD4+ T cells from PBMCs, cultured in vitro. The DNA sequence is TGCGCCAGCAGCTCAGGACAGGGTGACGGAGCTTTCTTT. Protein translation: CASSSGQGDGAFF.